This T cell receptor (beta chain) was found in a study of cytomegalovirus exposure and HLA in healthy donors. A note on this clone: Its antigen is not identified.

The CDR3 is 14 residues long. V trimming: 4 bases; J trimming: 5 bases; junction bases outside the gene matches: 5. The germline V gene has CDR1 SGHRS and CDR2 YFSETQ. Whole-study findings and limits: A link between a missense DCLRE1C variant and TCR beta V- and J-gene trimming emerged from a later analysis. Three CMV-associated chains proved CMV antigen-specific in vitro. Earlier findings revealed that most TCR beta V segments proved productive either about 87% or about 30% of the time.

PCR involved 60 Vbeta and 13 Jbeta primers. Profiling relied on immunoSEQ multiplex PCR, and the TCRdb table lists in-frame clones only, not all of them. The data hold nearly 300,000 clones, with roughly 89% observed a single time. The clonotype was recovered from a man aged 35 to 55 in good health and CMV-seropositive. Sequenced sample: PBMCs. This rearrangement joins TRBV5-1 to TRBJ1-4, with 7 bases fitting TRBD1. In DNA, the CDR3 is TGCGCCAGCAGCAGCGGACAGGCGAATGAAAAACTGTTTTTT. Residues: CASSSGQANEKLFF.